Shown below are 20 T cell receptor beta chains from a single sample sequenced in a study of blood T cells in healthy people across ages. A second PCR, run for roughly 7 to 12 cycles, used a sample-barcoded 5' primer plus a J-beta primer mix. Each CDR3 protein gets one entry after TCRdb re-called the 5' RACE reads with MiXCR. The sample has 710,000 or so distinct CDR3 sequences, about 20% seen once. Source material: blood. These receptors originate from a man aged 70-80 years in good health.

The rearrangement joins TRBV7-9 to TRBJ2-1; unclear D gene. The germline CDR1 and CDR2 sequences are SEHNR and FQNEAQ (reference sequence). The V end lost 4 bases, the J end lost 3 bases, and 13 bases lay between the germline ends. This CDR3 spans 15 amino acids. Here the CDR3 DNA reads TGTGCCAGCAGCTCGCTGGGGAACATCTACAATGAGCAGTTCTTC. It codes for CASSSLGNIYNEQFF.

This clonotype has only one observation. The rearrangement joins TRBV5-5 to TRBJ1-6; D is ambiguous. The CDR3 has 15 residues. Germline CDR1 and CDR2: SGHKS and YYEKEE (reference sequence). V gave up 4 bases and J gave up 12 bases, with 20 bases separating them. This chain's CDR3 is CASSPGNYNGGPLHF. The CDR3 DNA follows: TGTGCCAGCAGCCCCGGGAATTATAACGGCGGACCCCTCCACTTT.

This clonotype was picked up a small number of times. V is TRBV4-3 and J is TRBJ1-1; the D is unclear. V lost 0 bases and J lost 1, with 15 bases in between. Germline V gene sequence: CDR1 LGHNA, CDR2 YSLEER. This CDR3 spans 17 amino acids. CDR3 sequence (DNA): TGCGCCAGCAGCCAAGATTTAACGGCCCCGAGGAACACTGAAGCTTTCTTT. Translating it yields CASSQDLTAPRNTEAFF.

As for this clonotype: At one end the junction does not follow the germline gene, possibly because of a read error. This chain connects TRBV6-6 to TRBJ2-5; D ambiguous. CDR1 and CDR2 (germline): MNHNY, SVGAGI (reference sequence). The CDR3 consists of 14 residues. CDR3 residues: CASSYRANKETRYF. CDR3 bases: TGTGCCAGCAGTTACAGAGCTAATAAAGAGACCCGGTACTTC.

The chain couples TRBV11-2 to TRBJ2-1; 10 nucleotides match TRBD1. Unmatched junction bases numbered 9, after V lost 0 bases and J lost 10 bases. CDR3 length: 16 amino acids. Germline CDR1 reads SGHAT; CDR2 reads FQNNGV. CDR3 nucleotide sequence: TGTGCCAGCAGCTTAGATCCGTGGACAGGGGGGCACGAGCAGTTCTTC. Amino acid sequence: CASSLDPWTGGHEQFF.

The chain couples TRBV5-5 to TRBJ2-1; 10 bases agree with TRBD2. Germline CDR1 is SGHKS and CDR2 is YYEKEE (reference sequence). V trimming: 3 bases; J trimming: 0 bases; junction bases outside the gene matches: 3. The CDR3 is 16 amino acids. The CDR3 loop reads CASSSGTSVSYNEQFF. The CDR3 DNA is TGTGCCAGCAGCTCCGGGACTAGCGTCTCCTACAATGAGCAGTTCTTC.

V usage is TRBV6-5 and J usage is TRBJ2-7, with D possibly TRBD2 on 5 matching bases. Per germline, CDR1 MNHEY and CDR2 SVGAGI. This CDR3 spans 19 amino acids. Trimming removed 2 bases from V and 0 bases from J, with 23 bases in between. CDR3 in DNA: TGTGCCAGCAGTTACCCTCCTGTTGAGTCGGGAATGATCTCCTACGAGCAGTACGTC. It is translated as CASSYPPVESGMISYEQYV.

The chain has TRBV11-2 and TRBJ2-5; unclear D gene. Germline V gives CDR1 SGHAT, CDR2 FQNNGV. The CDR3 is 14 amino acids. V was pared by 5 bases and J by 4 bases, with 14 bases between. DNA for the CDR3: TGTGCCAGCAGCCCGGTAAAGGCCCGAGAGACCCAGTACTTC. It translates to CASSPVKARETQYF.

The chain has TRBV12-3 or TRBV12-4 and TRBJ1-3, with 11 positions matching TRBD1. The CDR3 has 17 amino acids. The J segment lost 2 bases and the V segment lost 10 bases, leaving 13 bases of the junction unmatched. For the CDR3, the DNA is TGTGCCACCCGGGACAGGGGGTCTGTATTACCTGGAAACACCATATATTTT. Translation: CATRDRGSVLPGNTIYF.

This clonotype has more than one count but fewer than ten. The chain links TRBV6-6 to TRBJ2-1; TRBD1 agrees at 7 bases. Per the germline V gene, CDR1 is MNHNY and CDR2 is SVGAGI (reference sequence). This CDR3 has 14 amino acids. J was trimmed by 4 bases and V by 0 bases; bases with no gene match: 0. CDR3 sequence reads: CASSYSGQYNEQFF. The CDR3 coding sequence is TGTGCCAGCAGTTACTCGGGACAGTACAATGAGCAGTTCTTC.

This clonotype was detected only a few times. The chain carries TRBV29-1 and TRBJ1-2; D unclear. The CDR3 length is 11 residues. V gave up 7 bases and J gave up 0 bases, with 6 bases separating them. Germline V lookup: CDR1 SQVTM, CDR2 ANQGSEA. CDR3 coding DNA: TGCAGCGCCGGAACTAACTATGGCTACACCTTC. Amino acids: CSAGTNYGYTF.

The DNA for the CDR3 is TGTGGCACAGAACGGGACAACTCCTACGAGCAGTACTTC. Translating it yields CGTERDNSYEQYF. The chain employs TRBV6-1 and TRBJ2-7; tentatively, D is TRBD1 (6 bases). The germline gives CDR1 MNHNS, CDR2 SASEGT. This CDR3 has 13 residues.

This clonotype was detected once. The chain joins TRBV7-2 to TRBJ2-3; D remains ambiguous. Germline V lookup: CDR1 SGHTA, CDR2 FQGNSA. The CDR3 is 12 amino acids. V lost 5 bases to trimming and J lost 5 bases, with 8 bases between them. The CDR3 DNA is TGTGCCAGCAGCGGGAATCGAGATACGCAGTATTTT. This codes for CASSGNRDTQYF.

The rearrangement joins TRBV20-1 to TRBJ2-2; D gene uncertain. Germline V CDR1 and CDR2: DFQATT, SNEGSKA (reference sequence). Trimming removed 2 bases at V and 0 bases at J, with 7 bases between. The length of the CDR3 is 14 residues. The CDR3 bases are TGCAGTGCTAGATTTGGTCCGAACACCGGGGAGCTGTTTTTT. Translating it yields CSARFGPNTGELFF.

V is TRBV10-3 and J is TRBJ2-7; maybe TRBD1 (6 bases). V was pared by 2 bases and J by 0 bases, with 17 bases between. Per the germline V gene, CDR1 is ENHRY and CDR2 is SYGVKD. The CDR3 has 17 amino acids. The CDR3 region is CAISEPERLGHSYEQYF. The DNA for the CDR3 is TGTGCCATCAGTGAGCCTGAAAGGTTGGGACACTCCTACGAGCAGTACTTC.

This clonotype was seen a few times. V and J are TRBV7-2 and TRBJ1-2; TRBD1 aligns across 7 bases. After removal of 2 bases from V and 6 bases from J, the junction contained 6 bases not matched to a gene. Germline loops: CDR1 SGHTA, CDR2 FQGNSA. The length of the CDR3 is 14 residues. The CDR3 protein is CASSLNGGGDGYTF. CDR3 DNA sequence: TGTGCCAGCAGCTTAAATGGAGGGGGCGATGGCTACACCTTC.

The rearrangement uses TRBV3-1 and TRBJ2-5; weak D call: TRBD2 (6 bases). With the DNA end fitting TRBJ2-1 better, the J assignment may be wrong. The CDR3 extends over 15 amino acids. The V gene's germline CDR1 is LGHDT and CDR2 YNNKEL (reference sequence). The CDR3 sequence: CASSQGSGPFNEQFF. In DNA, the CDR3 is TGTGCCAGCAGCCAAGGCAGCGGGCCCTTCAATGAGCAGTTCTTC.

Note on this clonotype: One end of the junction varies from germline; a read error may be responsible. V usage is TRBV29-1 and J usage is TRBJ1-2, with D hard to call. The CDR3 totals 12 residues. Per the germline V gene, CDR1 is SQVTM and CDR2 is ANQGSEA. Here the CDR3 DNA reads TGCAGCGTGCGTCTAGAGGGTTATGCCTACACCTTC. This gives the protein CSVRLEGYAYTF.

This clonotype was found a few times. The V call is TRBV5-1, the J call TRBJ2-1; D not certain. The V gene lost 2 bases and the J gene lost 8 bases, with 11 bases spanning the gap. CDR3 length equals 13 residues. Germline CDR1 is SGHRS and CDR2 is YFSETQ. CDR3 residues: CASSLFRRDEQFF. The DNA of the CDR3 is TGCGCCAGCAGCTTATTCAGACGGGATGAGCAGTTCTTC. Using reference TRBV5-1 and TRBJ2-1 for the parts outside the CDR3, the full variable domain is KAGVTQTPRYLIKTRGQQVTLSCSPISGHRSVSWYQQTPGQGLQFLFEYFSETQRNKGNFPGRFSGRQFSNSRSEMNVSTLELGDSALYLCASSLFRRDEQFFGPGTRLTVL.

V is TRBV10-2 and J is TRBJ2-3; TRBD2 agrees at 11 bases. The CDR3 length is 15 residues. V shed 11 bases, J shed 6 bases, and the junction held 13 bases outside the gene matches. Germline-derived CDR1 and CDR2 are WSHSY and SAAADI. CDR3 protein: CAGSFSGRAVDTQYF. CDR3 in DNA: TGCGCCGGCTCTTTTAGCGGGAGGGCCGTTGATACGCAGTATTTT.